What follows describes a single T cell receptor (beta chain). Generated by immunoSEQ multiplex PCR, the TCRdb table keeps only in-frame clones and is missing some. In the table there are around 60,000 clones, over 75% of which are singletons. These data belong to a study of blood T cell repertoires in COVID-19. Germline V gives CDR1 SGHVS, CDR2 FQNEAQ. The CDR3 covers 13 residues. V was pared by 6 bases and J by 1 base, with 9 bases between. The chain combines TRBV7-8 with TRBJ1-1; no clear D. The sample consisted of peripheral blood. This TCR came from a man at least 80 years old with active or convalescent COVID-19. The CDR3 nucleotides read TGTGCCAGCAGTTACAACCGGAACACTGAAGCTTTCTTT. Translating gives CASSYNRNTEAFF. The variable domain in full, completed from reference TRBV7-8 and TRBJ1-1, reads GAGVSQSPRYKVAKRGQDVALRCDPISGHVSLFWYQQALGQGPEFLTYFQNEAQLDKSGLPSDRFFAERPEGSVSTLKIQRTQQEDSAVYLCASSYNRNTEAFFGQGTRLTVV.